Described below is a single TCR beta chain sequence and its context. The data were taken from a study of OX40 agonist ivuxolimab in advanced cancers. Profiling relied on immunoSEQ multiplex PCR, and the TCRdb table lists in-frame clones only, not all of them. This table holds over 75,000 clones, less than 95% found once. The length of the CDR3 is 15 residues. With V trimmed by 6 bases and J by 5 bases, 7 bases remained unmatched. Germline-derived CDR1 and CDR2 are MNHNS and SASEGT. This TCR was recovered from an adult with an advanced solid tumor such as melanoma, head and neck, liver or kidney cancer. This material consisted of CD4+ or CD8+ T cells sorted from blood, taken in a trial of the OX40 agonist ivuxolimab. This chain connects TRBV6-1 to TRBJ2-1, with TRBD1 matching over 10 bases. This CDR3 reads CASSQTGGIHNEQFF. CDR3 DNA sequence: TGTGCCAGCAGCCAGACAGGGGGCATCCACAATGAGCAGTTCTTC.